This T cell receptor beta chain is from a study of breast tumors, draining lymph nodes, adjacent tissues. Points from the study as a whole: Tumor repertoires ranked between lymph nodes and nontumor tissue in diversity, with V and J gene preferences. Compared with basal-like, luminal-like tumors shared significantly more repertoire with nontumor tissue.

The lymph nodes were axillary draining lymph nodes from breast cancer patients. V was pared by 2 bases and J by 8 bases, with 6 bases between. The CDR3 runs to 12 residues. CDR1 and CDR2 from the germline V gene are KGHSH and LQKENI. Using its own MiXCR run on the multiplex PCR reads, TCRdb lists one record per CDR3 protein. The sample records 150,000 to 200,000 distinct CDR3 sequences, more than 25% being singletons. This clonotype was seen at least ten times. Its cognate antigen is unknown. The chain combines TRBV18 with TRBJ2-2; D not resolved. This receptor was obtained from a female donor with breast cancer. Some clones in this sample may be carry-over from other donors' samples. The sequenced material came from axillary lymph node tissue. Here the CDR3 reads CASSPTAGELFF. The CDR3 nucleotides are TGTGCCAGCTCACCAACCGCTGGGGAGCTGTTTTTT.